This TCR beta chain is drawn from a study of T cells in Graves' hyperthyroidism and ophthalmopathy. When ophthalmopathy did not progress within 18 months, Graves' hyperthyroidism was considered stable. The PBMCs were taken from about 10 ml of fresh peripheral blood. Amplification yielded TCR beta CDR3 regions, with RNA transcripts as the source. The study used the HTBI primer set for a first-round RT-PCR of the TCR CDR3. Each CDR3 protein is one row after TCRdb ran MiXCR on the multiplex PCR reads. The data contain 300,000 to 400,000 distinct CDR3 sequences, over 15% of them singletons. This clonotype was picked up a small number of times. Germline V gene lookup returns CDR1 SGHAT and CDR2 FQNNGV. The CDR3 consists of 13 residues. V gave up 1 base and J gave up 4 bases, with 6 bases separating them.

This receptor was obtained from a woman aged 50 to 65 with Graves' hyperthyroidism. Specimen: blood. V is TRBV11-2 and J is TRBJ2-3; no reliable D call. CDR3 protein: CASSLGLPDTQYF. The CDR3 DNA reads TGTGCCAGCAGCTTAGGTCTGCCAGATACGCAGTATTTT.